The clone carrying this T cell receptor beta chain was recorded only once. CDR3 size: 17 residues. The germline V gene has CDR1 SNHLY and CDR2 FYNNEI. Trimming removed 3 bases from V and 3 bases from J; junction bases left unmatched: 9. The data belong to a study of technical replicates of blood from a few donors. Profiled with immunoSEQ multiplex PCR; TCRdb holds only in-frame clones, not every one. The data contain tens of thousands of clones, around 94% of them seen just once; the ten biggest clones take up approximately 0.26%. The sample comprised T cells isolated from PBMCs. This sequence originates from a human donor in good health. The chain combines TRBV2 with TRBJ2-1; the match to TRBD2 covers 9 bases. The CDR3 coding sequence is TGTGCCAGCAGTGATGGACAAGCGGGAGGTTTCTACAATGAGCAGTTCTTC. Amino acids: CASSDGQAGGFYNEQFF.